This T cell receptor (beta chain) was profiled in a study of blood T cells in healthy people across ages. Study conclusions and caveats: The CMV status of each donor remained undetermined, and this could have confounded shifts in expanded clonotypes.

This clonotype was counted at least ten times. Its target is not known. This CDR3 is 15 amino acids long. Deletions cut 0 bases from V and 2 bases from J, with 8 bases between. Germline CDR1 is LGHNA and CDR2 is YSLEER. A second about 6 to 12 cycle PCR used barcoded and J-beta primers. TCRdb recomputed calls from the 5' RACE reads with MiXCR, one row per CDR3 protein. The table shows around 500,000 distinct CDR3 sequences, with about 45% occurring only once. The sequencing sample was made of blood. The chain joins TRBV4-3 to TRBJ1-5; no clear D gene. The sequence came from a man aged 80 or over in good health. The DNA for the CDR3 is TGCGCCAGCAGCCAAGATTTTAACGGCAATCAGCCCCAGCATTTT. This encodes CASSQDFNGNQPQHF.